The 15 T cell receptor beta chains given below trace back to one sample, sequenced in a study of shared clonotypes between healthy human individuals. The data were produced by immunoSEQ multiplex PCR, yet TCRdb's version contains in-frame clones alone and is incomplete. The sample holds more than 850,000 clones, 70% to 80% seen once. The sequenced sample consisted of memory CD4+ T cells from PBMCs. The subset is: CD45RA-negative fraction. The receptors were sampled from a man aged 18 to 30 in good health. Some clones in this sample may be carry-over from other donors' samples.

This chain uses TRBV6-6 with TRBJ2-2; D not resolved. V dropped 7 bases and J dropped 6 bases, with 21 bases sitting between them. In germline, CDR1 is MNHNY, CDR2 SVGAGI (reference sequence). The CDR3 contains 16 residues. CDR3 region: CASTPPGSLRPGELFF. The CDR3 nucleotides read TGTGCCAGCACCCCCCCTGGCAGCCTAAGGCCCGGGGAGCTGTTTTTT.

The chain joins TRBV9 to TRBJ1-2, with D maybe TRBD1 (6 bases). The V gene's germline CDR1 is SGDLS and CDR2 YYNGEE. The CDR3 loop spans 14 amino acids. V was clipped by 0 bases and J by 7 bases, with 13 bases between them. Here the CDR3 reads CASSVGQDWRGYTF. As DNA, the CDR3 is TGTGCCAGCAGCGTAGGACAGGACTGGCGTGGCTACACCTTC.

V and J are TRBV10-3 and TRBJ1-3, with D maybe TRBD1 (5 bases). Looked up from germline, CDR1 is ENHRY and CDR2 is SYGVKD. V gave up 4 bases and J gave up 0 bases, with 13 bases separating them. The CDR3 has 16 residues. CDR3 in amino acids: CAISGWGLTSGNTIYF. CDR3 DNA: TGTGCCATCAGTGGATGGGGACTGACCTCTGGAAACACCATATATTTT.

The table lists this clone with a few counts. The same CDR3 can be traced to other DNA sequences in this sample. The chain has TRBV28 and TRBJ1-2; no clear D. The length of the CDR3 is 12 residues. Germline values: CDR1 MDHEN, CDR2 SYDVKM. V dropped 3 bases and J dropped 2 bases, with 4 bases sitting between them. DNA for the CDR3: TGTGCCAGCAGTTTCTTAAACTATGGCTACACCTTC. Its translation: CASSFLNYGYTF.

V and J are TRBV2 and TRBJ1-2; no definite D call. V lost 7 bases and J 3 bases, leaving 18 bases between the germline ends. Germline-derived CDR1 and CDR2 are SNHLY and FYNNEI. This CDR3 has 15 amino acids. CDR3 in amino acids: CASKGTGREYYGYTF. CDR3 sequence (DNA): TGTGCCAGCAAGGGCACGGGCAGAGAATACTATGGCTACACCTTC.

This CDR3 is CASSVVQGLFDEQFF. CDR3 DNA: TGTGCCAGCAGCGTGGTGCAGGGGTTGTTCGATGAGCAGTTCTTC. The rearrangement links TRBV9 to TRBJ2-1; D possibly corresponds to TRBD1 (6 bases). This CDR3 comprises 15 residues. Trimming cost V 2 bases and J 8 bases, with 17 bases left between them. The germline CDR1 and CDR2 sequences are SGDLS and YYNGEE.

The chain recombines TRBV6-5 with TRBJ2-3; 9 nucleotides align to TRBD1. CDR1 and CDR2 from the germline V gene are MNHEY and SVGAGI. This CDR3 is built from 15 residues. V dropped 5 bases and J dropped 2; count of bases not matched to a gene: 5. The CDR3 sequence: CASSLGQGFTDTQYF. Written as DNA, the CDR3 is TGTGCCAGCAGTCTGGGACAGGGCTTCACAGATACGCAGTATTTT.

The rearrangement uses TRBV6-1 and TRBJ2-2; TRBD1 agrees at 7 bases. CDR3 size: 13 residues. Germline values: CDR1 MNHNS, CDR2 SASEGT. V trimming: 4 bases; J trimming: 4 bases; junction bases outside the gene matches: 0. DNA for the CDR3: TGTGCCAGCAGTGGACAGGGCACCGGGGAGCTGTTTTTT. Residues: CASSGQGTGELFF.

The J gene is TRBJ1-1, the V gene TRBV6-5, with D unclear. The germline V gene has CDR1 MNHEY and CDR2 SVGAGI. V was cut by 5 bases and J by 7 bases, with 11 bases left in between. The CDR3 consists of 12 residues. CDR3: CASSGSVSEAFF. CDR3 coding DNA: TGTGCCAGCAGTGGTTCCGTTAGTGAAGCTTTCTTT.

The rearrangement joins TRBV7-2 to TRBJ2-1; TRBD2 aligns across 7 bases. V shed 5 bases and J 6 bases; nucleotides not matched to a gene: 10. Germline V gene lookup returns CDR1 SGHTA and CDR2 FQGNSA. This CDR3 has 15 residues. The CDR3 reads CASSRAGTIRNEQFF. As DNA, the CDR3 is TGTGCCAGCAGCCGTGCCGGGACTATACGCAATGAGCAGTTCTTC.

The chain couples TRBV13 to TRBJ2-1; the D gene is possibly TRBD2 (11 bases). There are 19 residues in the CDR3. V was pared by 5 bases and J by 5 bases, with 28 bases between. Germline CDR1 and CDR2: PRHDT and FYEKMQ (reference sequence). DNA for the CDR3: TGTGCCAGCAGCAGCCGGGACAGGGGAGGACTAGCGGGTAACAATGAGCAGTTCTTC. Translating gives CASSSRDRGGLAGNNEQFF.

This clone was picked up a small number of times. The V gene is TRBV21-1, the J gene TRBJ2-6; the table's D gene call, TRBD1, was not cross checked with the DNA. TRBV21-1 is given as a pseudogene. The CDR3 is made up of 18 amino acids. CDR3 protein: CASSKGGRGQAGANVLTF. In nucleotides, the CDR3 is TGTGCCAGCAGCAAAGGGGGCAGGGGCCAAGCTGGGGCCAACGTCCTGACTTTC.

V gene TRBV19 combines with J gene TRBJ2-1, with 10 bases identical to TRBD2. The CDR3 extends over 15 amino acids. V lost 4 bases to trimming and J lost 8 bases; unmatched junction nucleotides: 8. Germline loops: CDR1 LNHDA, CDR2 SQIVND (reference sequence). CDR3 in amino acids: CASSSTTSGLHEQFF. The CDR3 bases are TGTGCCAGTAGTAGTACGACTAGCGGGTTACATGAGCAGTTCTTC.

The gene calls are TRBV4-1 and TRBJ2-7, with TRBD1 as a possible D gene (6 bases). Germline V gives CDR1 MGHRA, CDR2 YSYEKL. Trimming took 0 bases from V and 3 from J, leaving 12 bases between them. The CDR3 consists of 15 residues. CDR3 loop: CASSQEQQGFYEQYF. CDR3 nucleotides: TGCGCCAGCAGCCAAGAGCAACAGGGTTTCTACGAGCAGTACTTC.

This clone was observed a single time. V gene TRBV30 combines with J gene TRBJ2-7; 10 nucleotides align to TRBD2. Unmatched junction bases numbered 7, after V lost 4 bases and J lost 4 bases. Germline V gene data show CDR1 as GTSNPN and CDR2 as SVGIG (reference sequence). This CDR3 comprises 14 residues. As DNA, the CDR3 is TGTGCCTGGAATCCGGGACTAGCGCAGTACGAGCAGTACTTC. This encodes CAWNPGLAQYEQYF. The entire variable domain, with the rest obtained from reference TRBV30 and TRBJ2-7, is as follows: SQTIHQWPATLVQPVGSPLSLECTVEGTSNPNLYWYRQAAGRGLQLLFYSVGIGQISSEVPQNLSASRPQDRQFILSSKKLLLSDSGFYLCAWNPGLAQYEQYFGPGTRLTVT.